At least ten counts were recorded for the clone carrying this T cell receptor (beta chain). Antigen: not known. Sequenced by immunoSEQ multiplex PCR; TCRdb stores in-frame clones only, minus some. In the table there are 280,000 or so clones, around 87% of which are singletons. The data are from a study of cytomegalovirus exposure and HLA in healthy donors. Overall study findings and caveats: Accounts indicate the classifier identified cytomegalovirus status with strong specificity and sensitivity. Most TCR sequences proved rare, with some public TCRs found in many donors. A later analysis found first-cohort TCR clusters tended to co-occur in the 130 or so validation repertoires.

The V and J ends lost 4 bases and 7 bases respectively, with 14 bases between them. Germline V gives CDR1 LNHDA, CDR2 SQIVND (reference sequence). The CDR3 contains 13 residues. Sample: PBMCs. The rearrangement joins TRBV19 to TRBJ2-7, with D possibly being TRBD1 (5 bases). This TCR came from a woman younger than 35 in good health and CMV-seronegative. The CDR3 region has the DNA TGTGCCAGTAGTAAGGGGATTGTGAGAGAGCAGTACTTC. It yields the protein CASSKGIVREQYF.